A single TCR beta chain is shown here with its context. This sample is drawn from a study of technical replicates of blood from four donors. The repertoire was sequenced with immunoSEQ multiplex PCR; TCRdb's copy has only in-frame clones and lacks some. The table records some 56,000 clones, about 95% of them present only once. This CDR3 spans 15 amino acids. CDR1 is ENHRY and CDR2 is SYGVKD in the germline V gene. V was shortened by 10 bases and J by 0 bases, with 15 bases between the two germline ends. Sequenced sample: PBMCs. The gene calls are TRBV10-3 and TRBJ1-4; perhaps TRBD1 as D (6 bases). The source of this sequence is a human donor in good health. Some clones in this sample may be carry-over from other donors' samples. The CDR3 region is CATSGAYATNEKLFF. The DNA of the CDR3 is TGTGCCACCTCAGGGGCGTACGCAACTAATGAAAAACTGTTTTTT.